A single sample gave rise to the 11 T cell receptor beta chains below, sequenced in a study of post-analysis software for immune sequencing data. Study-wide results and limits: Four or five TRBV segments (TRBV5-6, TRBV5-1 and TRBV20-1 among them) occurred more frequently in patients than in controls.

No cognate antigen is known for these TCRs. Unique molecular identifiers had been added to the TCR beta cDNA libraries. Using its own MiXCR run on the PCR reads, TCRdb lists one record per CDR3 protein. This sample has roughly 540,000 distinct CDR3 sequences; roughly 34% occur once, and the top ten carry 4.5% to 7.5%. Sample: blood. Receptors originate from a girl aged 2-17 years with multiple sclerosis.

This chain joins TRBV5-4 and TRBJ2-7, with 9 bases aligning to TRBD2. Judging by the DNA end, TRBJ2-5 fits better; the J call may be wrong. This CDR3 comprises 20 residues. Germline V gene data show CDR1 as SGHNT and CDR2 as YYREEE (reference sequence). CDR3 in amino acids: CASSGPSPLAGDSWGETQYF. CDR3 DNA sequence: TGTGCCAGCAGCGGACCGTCTCCCTTAGCGGGGGACTCATGGGGGGAGACCCAGTACTTC.

The chain uses TRBV20-1 and TRBJ1-4; weak D call: TRBD1 (6 bases). The CDR3 length is 16 residues. V gave up 0 bases and J gave up 1 base, with 12 bases separating them. Germline V gene sequence: CDR1 DFQATT, CDR2 SNEGSKA (reference sequence). The CDR3 region is CSAREGRGLTNEKLFF. CDR3 sequence (DNA): TGCAGTGCTAGAGAGGGCAGGGGTTTAACTAATGAAAAACTGTTTTTT.

This sequence joins TRBV5-5 and TRBJ1-1, with a weak D call TRBD1 (6 bases). V shed 4 bases and J shed 4 bases, with 17 bases lying between them. Looked up from germline, CDR1 is SGHKS and CDR2 is YYEKEE (reference sequence). The CDR3 consists of 15 residues. CDR3 bases: TGTGCCAGCAGCACCACCGGGACAACACTCACTGAAGCTTTCTTT. Encoded protein: CASSTTGTTLTEAFF.

In its sample, this clonotype was seen a few times. A junction end diverges from the germline sequence, so it may reflect a read error. This CDR3 reads CASSSGGVAGVRETQYF. Written as DNA, the CDR3 is TGTGCCAGTAGCTCAGGCGGGGTAGCGGGGGTTCGAGAGACCCAGTACTTC. The chain joins TRBV5-5 to TRBJ2-5, with 9 bases identical to TRBD2. Germline V CDR1 and CDR2: SGHKS, YYEKEE (reference sequence). This CDR3 region has 17 residues.

The CDR3 DNA reads as TGTGCCATCCTGGTCTGGGCTGTCGACTACAATGAGCAGTTCTTC. As protein: CAILVWAVDYNEQFF. This chain uses TRBV12-3 or TRBV12-4 with TRBJ2-1; the D is unclear. The CDR3 runs 15 residues. Deletions cut 10 bases from V and 3 bases from J, with 19 bases between.

The chain employs TRBV15 and TRBJ2-3, with TRBD2 matching over 11 bases. This CDR3 region has 18 residues. V lost 2 bases, J lost 2 bases, and 9 bases stayed unmatched. CDR1 is LNHNV, CDR2 YYDKDF, per germline (reference sequence). For the CDR3, the DNA is TGTGCCACCAGCAGACTAGCGGGGGGCCTACGGCTCACAGATACGCAGTATTTT. Its translation: CATSRLAGGLRLTDTQYF.

This clonotype was counted between two and nine times. The chain uses TRBV3-1 and TRBJ2-7; TRBD2 aligns across 7 bases. The germline V gene encodes CDR1 LGHDT and CDR2 YNNKEL (reference sequence). V trimming: 1 base; J trimming: 4 bases; junction bases outside the gene matches: 4. The length of the CDR3 is 14 residues. CDR3 region: CASSQGRGDYEQYF. Here the CDR3 DNA reads TGTGCCAGCAGCCAAGGACGGGGGGATTACGAGCAGTACTTC.

The chain links TRBV29-1 to TRBJ1-2, with 7 bases matching TRBD1. The CDR3 length is 14 residues. Per the germline V gene, CDR1 is SQVTM and CDR2 is ANQGSEA. J lost 8 bases, V lost 6 bases, and 15 bases had no gene match. In nucleotides, the CDR3 is TGCAGCGTCCTTACCGGGACGGTACAGGGGGGCTACACCTTC. Its translation: CSVLTGTVQGGYTF.

This clonotype has a handful of counts. This rearrangement joins TRBV20-1 to TRBJ1-2; no reliable D call. Trimming removed 6 bases at V and 2 bases at J, with 19 bases between. Germline-derived CDR1 and CDR2 are DFQATT and SNEGSKA (reference sequence). The CDR3 sequence is 15 residues long. The CDR3 region is CSALPSGSRNYGYTF. The CDR3 DNA is TGCAGTGCCCTACCGTCGGGCAGCAGAAACTATGGCTACACCTTC.

This clonotype was detected only a few times. This chain joins TRBV29-1 and TRBJ1-1; tentatively, D is TRBD1 (6 bases). The CDR3 covers 13 residues. Trimming took 6 bases from V and 1 from J, leaving 12 bases between them. Germline CDR1 reads SQVTM; CDR2 reads ANQGSEA. The CDR3 DNA sequence: TGCAGCGTCGAGCGGGGGGCGAACACTGAAGCTTTCTTT. This sequence encodes CSVERGANTEAFF.

This clonotype showed up just a few times. The J gene is TRBJ1-5, the V gene TRBV7-8; TRBD1 agrees at 10 bases. The V and J ends lost 5 bases and 2 bases, in that order; junction bases with no gene match: 6. This CDR3 spans 16 amino acids. The germline V gene encodes CDR1 SGHVS and CDR2 FQNEAQ. CDR3 residues: CASSPRQGAGNQPQHF. CDR3 nucleotides: TGTGCCAGCAGCCCCCGACAGGGGGCCGGCAATCAGCCCCAGCATTTT.